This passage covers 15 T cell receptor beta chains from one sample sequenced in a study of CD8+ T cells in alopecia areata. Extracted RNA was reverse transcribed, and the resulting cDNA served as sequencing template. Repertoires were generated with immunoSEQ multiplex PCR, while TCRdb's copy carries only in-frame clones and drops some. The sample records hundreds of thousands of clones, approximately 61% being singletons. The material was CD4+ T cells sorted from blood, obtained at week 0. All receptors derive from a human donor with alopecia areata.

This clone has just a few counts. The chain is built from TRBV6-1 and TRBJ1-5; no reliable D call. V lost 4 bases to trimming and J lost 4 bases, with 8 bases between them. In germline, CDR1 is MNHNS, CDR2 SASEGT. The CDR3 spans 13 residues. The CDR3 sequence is CASSVKSNQPQHF. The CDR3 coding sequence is TGTGCCAGCAGTGTCAAGAGTAATCAGCCCCAGCATTTT.

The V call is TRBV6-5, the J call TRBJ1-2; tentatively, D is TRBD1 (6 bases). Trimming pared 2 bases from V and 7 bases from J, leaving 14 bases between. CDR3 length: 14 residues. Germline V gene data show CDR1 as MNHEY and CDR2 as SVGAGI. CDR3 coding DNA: TGTGCCAGCAGTTACAGCCAGGGGTTATCTGGCTACACCTTC. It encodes CASSYSQGLSGYTF.

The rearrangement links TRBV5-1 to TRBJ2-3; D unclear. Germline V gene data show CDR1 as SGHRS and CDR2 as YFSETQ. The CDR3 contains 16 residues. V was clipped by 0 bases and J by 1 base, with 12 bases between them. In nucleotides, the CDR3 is TGCGCCAGCAGCTTGGATGGGTACATGGGCACAGATACGCAGTATTTT. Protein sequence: CASSLDGYMGTDTQYF.

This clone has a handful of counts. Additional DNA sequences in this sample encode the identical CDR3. CDR3 sequence (DNA): TGTGCCAGCAGTGAACAGGGTCGGACTGAAGCTTTCTTT. Translated: CASSEQGRTEAFF. The chain has TRBV2 and TRBJ1-1; maybe TRBD1 (5 bases). Germline V CDR1 and CDR2: SNHLY, FYNNEI. The CDR3 loop spans 13 amino acids. V lost 2 bases to trimming and J lost 5 bases, with 9 bases between them. The whole variable domain, filled in from reference TRBV2 and TRBJ1-1, reads EPEVTQTPSHQVTQMGQEVILRCVPISNHLYFYWYRQILGQKVEFLVSFYNNEISEKSEIFDDQFSVERPDGSNFTLKIRSTKLEDSAMYFCASSEQGRTEAFFGQGTRLTVV.

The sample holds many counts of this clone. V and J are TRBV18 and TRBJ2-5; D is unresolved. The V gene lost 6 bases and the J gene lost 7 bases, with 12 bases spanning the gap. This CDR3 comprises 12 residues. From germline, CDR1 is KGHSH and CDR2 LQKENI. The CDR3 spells CASSPVAGTQYF. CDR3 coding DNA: TGTGCCAGCTCGCCGGTAGCAGGGACCCAGTACTTC.

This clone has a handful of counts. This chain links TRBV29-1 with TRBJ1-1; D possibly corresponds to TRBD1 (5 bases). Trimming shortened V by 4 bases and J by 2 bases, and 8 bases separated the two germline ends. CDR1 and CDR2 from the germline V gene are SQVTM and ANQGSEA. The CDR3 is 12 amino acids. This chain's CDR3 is CSVAGFNTEAFF. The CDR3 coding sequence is TGCAGCGTTGCAGGGTTTAACACTGAAGCTTTCTTT.

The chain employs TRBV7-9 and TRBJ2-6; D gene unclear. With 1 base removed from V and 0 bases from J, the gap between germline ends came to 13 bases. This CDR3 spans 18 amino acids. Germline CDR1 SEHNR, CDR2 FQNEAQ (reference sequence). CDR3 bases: TGTGCCAGCAGCTTAGTTGGCCAGGTTAACTCTGGGGCCAACGTCCTGACTTTC. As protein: CASSLVGQVNSGANVLTF.

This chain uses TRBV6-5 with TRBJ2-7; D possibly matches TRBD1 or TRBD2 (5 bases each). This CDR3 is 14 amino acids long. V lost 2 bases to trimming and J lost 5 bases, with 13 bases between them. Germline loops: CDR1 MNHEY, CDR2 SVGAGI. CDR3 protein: CASSYGSRGDEQYF. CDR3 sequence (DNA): TGTGCCAGCAGTTACGGGTCCCGAGGGGACGAGCAGTACTTC.

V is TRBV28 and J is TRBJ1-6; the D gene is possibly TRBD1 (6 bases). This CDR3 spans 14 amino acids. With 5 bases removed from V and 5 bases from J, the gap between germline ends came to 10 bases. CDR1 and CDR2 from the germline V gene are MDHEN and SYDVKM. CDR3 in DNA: TGTGCCAGCAGTCTGTGGACAGATAATTCACCCCTCCACTTT. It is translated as CASSLWTDNSPLHF. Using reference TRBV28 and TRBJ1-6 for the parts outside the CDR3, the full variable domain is DVKVTQSSRYLVKRTGEKVFLECVQDMDHENMFWYRQDPGLGLRLIYFSYDVKMKEKGDIPEGYSVSREKKERFSLILESASTNQTSMYLCASSLWTDNSPLHFGNGTRLTVT.

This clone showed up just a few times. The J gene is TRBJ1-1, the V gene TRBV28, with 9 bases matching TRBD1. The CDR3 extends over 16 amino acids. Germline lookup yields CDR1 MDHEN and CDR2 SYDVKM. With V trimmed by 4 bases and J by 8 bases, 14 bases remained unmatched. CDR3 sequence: CASSSLGQGRKWEAFF. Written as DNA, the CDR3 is TGTGCCAGCAGTTCCCTGGGACAGGGTCGGAAGTGGGAAGCTTTCTTT.

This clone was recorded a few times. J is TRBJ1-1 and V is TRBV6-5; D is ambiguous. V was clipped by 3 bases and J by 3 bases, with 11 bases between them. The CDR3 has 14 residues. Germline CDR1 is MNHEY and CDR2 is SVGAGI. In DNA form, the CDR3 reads TGTGCCAGCAGTTATTACGTTTGGGACACTGAAGCTTTCTTT. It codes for CASSYYVWDTEAFF.

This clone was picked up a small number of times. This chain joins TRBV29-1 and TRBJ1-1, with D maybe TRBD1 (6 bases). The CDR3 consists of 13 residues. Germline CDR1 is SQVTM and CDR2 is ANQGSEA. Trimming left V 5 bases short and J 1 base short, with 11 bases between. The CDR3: CSVIKTGNTEAFF. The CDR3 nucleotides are TGCAGCGTTATTAAGACAGGGAACACTGAAGCTTTCTTT.

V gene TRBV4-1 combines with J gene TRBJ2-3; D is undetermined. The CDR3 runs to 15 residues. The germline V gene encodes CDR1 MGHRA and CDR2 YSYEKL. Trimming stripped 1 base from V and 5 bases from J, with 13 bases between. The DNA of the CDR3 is TGCGCCAGCAGCCAAGCGGACCGGTCGGGAGATACGCAGTATTTT. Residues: CASSQADRSGDTQYF.

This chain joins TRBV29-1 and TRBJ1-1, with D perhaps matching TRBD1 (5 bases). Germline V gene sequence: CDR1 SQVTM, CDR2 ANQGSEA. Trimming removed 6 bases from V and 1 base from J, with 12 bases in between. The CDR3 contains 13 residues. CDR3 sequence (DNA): TGCAGCGTGGGGGGAAGCCCGAACACTGAAGCTTTCTTT. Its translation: CSVGGSPNTEAFF. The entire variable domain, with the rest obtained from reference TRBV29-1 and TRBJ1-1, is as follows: SAVISQKPSRDICQRGTSLTIQCQVDSQVTMMFWYRQQPGQSLTLIATANQGSEATYESGFVIDKFPISRPNLTFSTLTVSNMSPEDSSIYLCSVGGSPNTEAFFGQGTRLTVV.

The CDR3 is CASSFGRGRSNQPQHF. For the CDR3, the DNA is TGTGCCAGCAGCTTCGGGAGGGGCAGGAGCAATCAGCCCCAGCATTTT. The rearrangement uses TRBV7-8 and TRBJ1-5, with D possibly matching TRBD1 (5 bases). V was shortened by 3 bases and J by 1 base, with 13 bases between the two germline ends. The CDR3 covers 16 residues. Looked up from germline, CDR1 is SGHVS and CDR2 is FQNEAQ.